Reported below is one TCR beta chain. The record originates from a study of blood T cell repertoires in COVID-19. Study-level information: COVID-19 samples, acute and convalescent, were from the United States, Italy and Spain. In each case, the material was cDNA or gDNA derived from T cells, B-cell-depleted T cells, or PBMCs.

The germline V and J ends were trimmed by 7 bases and 3 bases, with 12 bases remaining between them. The germline gives CDR1 MDHEN, CDR2 SYDVKM. The CDR3 covers 13 residues. In the authors' methods: Reference gene primer amplification gave nucleated cell count estimates. Sequencing was performed with immunoSEQ multiplex PCR; in TCRdb, only in-frame clones are kept and a portion is missing. V and J calls and clone size come straight from that table; D and trimming were deduced from the DNA. This table holds about 82,000 clones, 80% found once. The sequenced sample consisted of peripheral blood. The genes are TRBV28 and TRBJ1-1; D is undetermined. The receptor was derived from a woman in her 40s with active or convalescent COVID-19. CDR3 loop: CASKLGQDTEAFF. CDR3 coding DNA: TGTGCCAGCAAATTGGGCCAAGACACTGAAGCTTTCTTT.